This TCR beta chain was sequenced during a study of blood T cells in healthy people across ages. The table lists this clonotype with many counts. Germline-derived CDR1 and CDR2 are MNHEY and SVGAGI. V was shortened by 1 base and J by 0 bases, with 10 bases between the two germline ends. The CDR3 length is 16 residues. A sample-barcoded 5' primer and a J-beta primer mix were used in a second PCR of roughly 7 to 12 cycles. From the 5' RACE reads, TCRdb called clonotypes with MiXCR, one entry per CDR3 protein. Of 580,000 or so distinct CDR3 sequences in the sample, 45% to 55% are singletons; the top ten hold about 26%.

This receptor was obtained from a man older than 75 in good health. Sequencing was carried out using blood. The chain recombines TRBV6-5 with TRBJ2-1; the D gene is possibly TRBD2 (6 bases). The CDR3 sequence is CASSYFRRDSYNEQFF. For the CDR3, the DNA is TGTGCCAGCAGTTACTTCCGGCGGGACTCCTACAATGAGCAGTTCTTC.